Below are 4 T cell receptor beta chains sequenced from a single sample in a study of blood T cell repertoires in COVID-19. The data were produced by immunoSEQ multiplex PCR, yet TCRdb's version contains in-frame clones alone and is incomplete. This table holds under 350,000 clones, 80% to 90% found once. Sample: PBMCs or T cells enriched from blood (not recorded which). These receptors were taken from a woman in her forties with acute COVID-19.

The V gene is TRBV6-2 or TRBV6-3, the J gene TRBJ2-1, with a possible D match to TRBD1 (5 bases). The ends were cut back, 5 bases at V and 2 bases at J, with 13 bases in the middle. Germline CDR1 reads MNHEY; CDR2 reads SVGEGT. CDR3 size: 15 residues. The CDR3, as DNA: TGTGCCAGCAGTCCCCGACAGAGAACCTACAATGAGCAGTTCTTC. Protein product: CASSPRQRTYNEQFF.

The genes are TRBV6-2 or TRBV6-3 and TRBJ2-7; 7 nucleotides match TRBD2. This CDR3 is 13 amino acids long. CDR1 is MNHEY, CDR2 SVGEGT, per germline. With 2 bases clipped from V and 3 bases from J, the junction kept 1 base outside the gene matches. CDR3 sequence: CASSYAGDYEQYF. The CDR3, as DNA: TGTGCCAGCAGTTACGCGGGGGACTACGAGCAGTACTTC.

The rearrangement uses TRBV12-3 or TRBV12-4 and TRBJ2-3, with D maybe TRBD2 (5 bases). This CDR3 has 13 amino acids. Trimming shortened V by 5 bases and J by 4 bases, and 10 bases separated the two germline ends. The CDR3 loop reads CASSPGLADTQYF. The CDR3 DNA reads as TGTGCCAGCAGTCCAGGACTTGCAGATACGCAGTATTTT.

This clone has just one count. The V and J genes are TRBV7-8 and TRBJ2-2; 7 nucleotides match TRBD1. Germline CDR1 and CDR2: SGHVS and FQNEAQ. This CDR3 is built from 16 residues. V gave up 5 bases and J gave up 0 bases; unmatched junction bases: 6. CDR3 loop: CASSPLGTANTGELFF. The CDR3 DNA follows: TGTGCCAGCAGCCCCTTAGGGACAGCGAACACCGGGGAGCTGTTTTTT.